The T cell receptor (beta chain) under discussion was sequenced for a study of T cell changes during pregnancy in multiple sclerosis. V was clipped by 0 bases and J by 0 bases, with 15 bases between them. Germline V gene lookup returns CDR1 GTSNPN and CDR2 SVGIG (reference sequence). The CDR3 totals 17 residues. The assay was immunoSEQ multiplex PCR, and TCRdb's table has in-frame clones only and misses some. The top ten hold around 8.7% of the sample, which has fewer than 20,000 clones, approximately 87% seen once. Sequenced here: CD8+ T cells from peripheral blood mononuclear cells, sampled after pregnancy. This sequence joins TRBV30 and TRBJ2-1; D uncertain. The source of this sequence is a female donor with multiple sclerosis, enrolled in a pregnancy study. The CDR3 protein is CAWSVDSSSSSYNEQFF. The CDR3, as DNA: TGTGCCTGGAGTGTAGACTCATCCTCTTCCTCCTACAATGAGCAGTTCTTC.